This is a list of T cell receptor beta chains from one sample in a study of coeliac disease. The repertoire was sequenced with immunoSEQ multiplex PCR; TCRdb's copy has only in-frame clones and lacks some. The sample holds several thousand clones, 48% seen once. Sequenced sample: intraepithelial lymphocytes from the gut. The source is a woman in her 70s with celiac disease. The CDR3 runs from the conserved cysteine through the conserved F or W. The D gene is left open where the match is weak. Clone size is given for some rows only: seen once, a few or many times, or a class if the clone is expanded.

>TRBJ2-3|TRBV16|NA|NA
TGTGCCAGCAGCCAACCGGGACTGGACCTTACAGATACGCAGTATTTT
CASSQPGLDLTDTQYF
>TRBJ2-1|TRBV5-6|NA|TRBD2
TGTGCCAGCAGCACAGATCTAGCGGGGGCCTTCTACAATGAGCAGTTCTTC
CASSTDLAGAFYNEQFF
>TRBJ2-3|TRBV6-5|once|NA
TGTGCCAGCAGCTCCACGACTAGGCGCACAGATACGCAGTATTTT
CASSSTTRRTDTQYF
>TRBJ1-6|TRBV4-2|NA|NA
TGTGCCAGCAGCCAACTCCGATGGGGGGGGGATTCACCCCTCCACTTT
CASSQLRWGGDSPLHF
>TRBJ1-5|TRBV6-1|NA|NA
TGTGCCAGCAGTGAAGTACCGGCGGATAGCAATCAGCCCCAGCATTTT
CASSEVPADSNQPQHF
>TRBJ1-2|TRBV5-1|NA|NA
TGCGCCAGCAGCTTGTTTTCAGGCGATACTAACTATGGCTACACCTTC
CASSLFSGDTNYGYTF
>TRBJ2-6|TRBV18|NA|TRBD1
TGTGCCAGCTCACCGCCAGGGACAGGGTCTCTAAGCTGGGCCAACGTCCTGACTTTC
CASSPPGTGSLSWANVLTF
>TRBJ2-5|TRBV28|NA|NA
TGTGCCAGCAGCTCCCCCCCTAGCCAAGAGACCCAGTACTTC
CASSSPPSQETQYF
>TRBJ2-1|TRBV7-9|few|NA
TGTGCCAGCAGCTTAGGGGCAGCCGGGCAGTTCTTC
CASSLGAAGQFF
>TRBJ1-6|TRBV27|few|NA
TGTGCCAGCAGCCCCCTTGGGAGCTCCTATAATTCACCCCTCCACTTT
CASSPLGSSYNSPLHF
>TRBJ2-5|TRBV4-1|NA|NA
TGCGCCAGCAGCTCCTTCCGGGGAAAGGGAAATGGAGAGACCCAGTACTTC
CASSSFRGKGNGETQYF
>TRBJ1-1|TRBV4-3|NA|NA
TGCGCCAGCAGCCCTCAGGGCCCCAACACTGAAGCTTTCTTT
CASSPQGPNTEAFF
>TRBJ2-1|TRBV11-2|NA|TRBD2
TGTGCCAGCAGCGATCCCGAGGAGCGGGGCGACTACAATGAGCAGTTCTTC
CASSDPEERGDYNEQFF
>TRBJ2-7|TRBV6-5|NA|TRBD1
TGTGCCAGCAGTTACCGGGACAGTACCTACGAGCAGTACTTC
CASSYRDSTYEQYF
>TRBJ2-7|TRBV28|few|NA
TGTGCCAGTGCAGGGTCTTCCTACGAGCAGTACTTC
CASAGSSYEQYF
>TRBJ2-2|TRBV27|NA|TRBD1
TGTGCCAGCAGTTTAATAGGACAGGGGGCCGGGGAGCTGTTTTTT
CASSLIGQGAGELFF
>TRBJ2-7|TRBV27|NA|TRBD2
TGTGCCAGCAGAGGACTAGGGTACGAGCAGTACTTC
CASRGLGYEQYF
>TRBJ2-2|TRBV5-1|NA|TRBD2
TGCGCCAGCAGCCGGACTCTAGCGGGGTCCGGGGAGCTGTTTTTT
CASSRTLAGSGELFF
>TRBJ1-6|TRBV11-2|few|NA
TGTGCCAGCAGCTCGCCGGACATGAATAATTCACCCCTCCACTTT
CASSSPDMNNSPLHF
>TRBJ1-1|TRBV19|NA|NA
TGTGCCAGTACTACAGGGTATGAAGGCACTGAAGCTTTCTTT
CASTTGYEGTEAFF
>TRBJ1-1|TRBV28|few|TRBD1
TGTGCCAGCAGGCAGGGGGTCCTAGGTGAAGCTTTCTTT
CASRQGVLGEAFF
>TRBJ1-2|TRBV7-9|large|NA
TGTGCCAGCAGCCCGACCGGGATGTTTTATGGCTACACCTTC
CASSPTGMFYGYTF
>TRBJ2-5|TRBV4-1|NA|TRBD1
TGCGCCAGCAGCCCCTGGACAGGGGGCGGAGAGACCCAGTACTTC
CASSPWTGGGETQYF
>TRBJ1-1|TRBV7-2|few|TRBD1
TGTGCCAGCAGCTTCCGGGACAGGGCGTTTTGGAACACTGAAGCTTTCTTT
CASSFRDRAFWNTEAFF
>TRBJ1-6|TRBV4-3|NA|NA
TGCGCCAGCAGCCACCAGGGGCCAAATTCACCCCTCCACTTT
CASSHQGPNSPLHF
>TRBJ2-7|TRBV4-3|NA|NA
TGCGCCAGCAGCTACTCGGGTAATACCTACGAGCAGTACTTC
CASSYSGNTYEQYF
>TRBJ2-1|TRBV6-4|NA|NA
TGTGCCAGCAGTGACTCGCAGTACAATGAGCAGTTCTTC
CASSDSQYNEQFF
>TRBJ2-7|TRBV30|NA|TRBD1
TGTGCCTGGAGTAGGGGGCCAGGGGTTACCTACGAGCAGTACTTC
CAWSRGPGVTYEQYF
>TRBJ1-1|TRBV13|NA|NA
TGTGCCAGCAGCTCGGACAGGAACACTGAAGCTTTCTTT
CASSSDRNTEAFF